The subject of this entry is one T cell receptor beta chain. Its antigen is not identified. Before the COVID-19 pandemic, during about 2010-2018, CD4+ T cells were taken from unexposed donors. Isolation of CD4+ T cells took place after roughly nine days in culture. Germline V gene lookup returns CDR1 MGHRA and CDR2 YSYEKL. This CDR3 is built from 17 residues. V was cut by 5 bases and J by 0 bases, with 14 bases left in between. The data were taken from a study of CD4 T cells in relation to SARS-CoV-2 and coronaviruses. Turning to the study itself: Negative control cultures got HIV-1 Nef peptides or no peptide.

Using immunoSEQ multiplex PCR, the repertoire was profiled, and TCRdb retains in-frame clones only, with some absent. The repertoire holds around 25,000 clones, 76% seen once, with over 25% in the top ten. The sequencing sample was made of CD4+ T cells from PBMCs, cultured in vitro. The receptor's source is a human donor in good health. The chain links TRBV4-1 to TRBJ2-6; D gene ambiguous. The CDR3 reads CASSSRIPGSGANVLTF. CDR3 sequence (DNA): TGCGCCAGCAGCTCAAGGATACCTGGCTCTGGGGCCAACGTCCTGACTTTC.